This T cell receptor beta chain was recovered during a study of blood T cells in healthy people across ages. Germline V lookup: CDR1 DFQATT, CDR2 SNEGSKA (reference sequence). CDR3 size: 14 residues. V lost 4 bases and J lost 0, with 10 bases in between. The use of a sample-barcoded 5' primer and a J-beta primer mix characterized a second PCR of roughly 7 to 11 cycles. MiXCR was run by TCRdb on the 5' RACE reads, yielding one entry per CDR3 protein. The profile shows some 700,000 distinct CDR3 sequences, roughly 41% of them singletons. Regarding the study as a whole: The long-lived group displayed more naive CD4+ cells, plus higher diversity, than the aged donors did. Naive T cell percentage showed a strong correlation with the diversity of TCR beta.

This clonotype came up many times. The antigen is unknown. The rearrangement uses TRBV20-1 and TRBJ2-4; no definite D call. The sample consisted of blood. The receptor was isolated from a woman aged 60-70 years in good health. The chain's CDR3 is CSATPRKAKNIQYF. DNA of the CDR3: TGCAGTGCTACGCCTCGGAAAGCCAAAAACATTCAGTACTTC.